This T cell receptor (beta chain) was recovered during a study of blood T cell repertoires in COVID-19. Looking at the study overall: Whether acute or convalescent, the COVID-19 samples came from the United States, Italy and Spain.

V lost 10 bases and J lost 5; bases outside the gene matches: 7. The CDR3 extends over 13 amino acids. Germline CDR1 ENHRY, CDR2 SYGVKD. As processed by the authors: Nucleated cell counts were estimated from reference gene primer amplification. Profiled with immunoSEQ multiplex PCR; TCRdb holds only in-frame clones, not every one. V and J calls plus clone size are reproduced from that table; the DNA served to infer D and trimming. The table records 150,000 to 200,000 clones, around 90% of them present only once. Source material: peripheral blood. The clonotype was recovered from a man aged 55 to 70 with active or convalescent COVID-19. The V and J genes are TRBV10-3 and TRBJ2-1; TRBD1 aligns across 8 bases. The CDR3 sequence is CASQAGGDNEQFF. The CDR3 nucleotides are TGTGCCAGCCAGGCAGGGGGCGACAATGAGCAGTTCTTC.